The source of this T cell receptor beta chain is a study of T cells in Graves' hyperthyroidism and ophthalmopathy. Study as a whole: Once the initial diagnosis was made, peripheral blood was obtained before any treatment.

This CDR3 comprises 14 residues. V lost 7 bases to trimming and J lost 4 bases, with 13 bases between them. RNA transcripts served as the template for amplifying TCR beta CDR3 regions. With the HTBI primer set, the TCR CDR3 went through a first round of RT-PCR. TCRdb used MiXCR to reprocess the multiplex PCR reads, holding one entry per CDR3 protein. The repertoire holds some 440,000 distinct CDR3 sequences, with around 16% as singletons. This clonotype showed up many times. The rearrangement links TRBV12-3 or TRBV12-4 to TRBJ2-2; perhaps TRBD2 as D (5 bases). Specimen: blood. The receptor comes from a woman younger than 35 with Graves' hyperthyroidism. The CDR3 spells CASTLEGSTGELFF. The CDR3 DNA reads as TGTGCCAGCACCTTAGAGGGATCCACCGGGGAGCTGTTTTTT.